The sequence of this T cell receptor beta chain was determined in a study of blood T cell repertoires in COVID-19. Produced via immunoSEQ multiplex PCR; TCRdb's table is partial and in-frame only. The sample includes roughly 280,000 clones, approximately 83% of them seen just once. Looked up from germline, CDR1 is SGHNT and CDR2 is YYREEE (reference sequence). The CDR3 covers 14 residues. The V gene lost 0 bases and the J gene lost 5 bases, with 9 bases spanning the gap. This TCR was sampled from a woman between 65 and 79 years old with acute or convalescent COVID-19. The specimen sequenced was peripheral blood. The chain is built from TRBV5-4 and TRBJ2-1, with D possibly TRBD1 on 5 matching bases. CDR3 in DNA: TGTGCCAGCAGCTTGGGGGGCAGAGACAATGAGCAGTTCTTC. Translated, it gives CASSLGGRDNEQFF.